This T cell receptor (beta chain) was recorded in a study of vaccination effects on CD4 cells after COVID-19. The culture ran for 9 to 11 days, and then CD4+ T cells were isolated. The method was immunoSEQ multiplex PCR; TCRdb's version includes in-frame clones alone and lacks a portion of them. Of roughly 68,000 clones in the sample, 72% are singletons; the top ten hold roughly a quarter. A word on this clone: Its antigen is unidentified.

The CDR3 covers 12 residues. Per the germline V gene, CDR1 is LNHNV and CDR2 is YYDKDF (reference sequence). The V gene lost 1 base and the J gene lost 5 bases, with 5 bases spanning the gap. The sequences come from CD4+ T cells from PBMCs cultured without peptide, collected before COVID-19 vaccination. The chain links TRBV15 to TRBJ2-5; D unclear. This TCR came from a human donor who had a prior SARS-CoV-2 infection. The CDR3 is CATSRGYETQYF. The CDR3 coding sequence is TGTGCCACCAGCAGAGGGTATGAGACCCAGTACTTC. The whole variable domain, remainder taken from reference TRBV15 and TRBJ2-5, is DAMVIQNPRYQVTQFGKPVTLSCSQTLNHNVMYWYQQKSSQAPKLLFHYYDKDFNNEADTPDNFQSRRPNTSFCFLDIRSPGLGDTAMYLCATSRGYETQYFGPGTRLLVL.